The T cell receptor (beta chain) described here comes from a study of breast tumors, draining lymph nodes, adjacent tissues. The study, taken as a whole, reports: Tumor and nontumor repertoires were significantly more similar in luminal-like than in basal-like breast cancer. Tumors had less TCR diversity than lymph nodes, more than nontumor tissue. Tumor T cell lymph node origin was a supported hypothesis, not proven. Most tumor T cells seemingly derive from lymph node, then expand in tumor.

This CDR3 has 15 amino acids. V trimming: 0 bases; J trimming: 5 bases; junction bases outside the gene matches: 2. The germline CDR1 and CDR2 sequences are SGHRS and YFSETQ. TCRdb recomputed calls from the multiplex PCR reads with MiXCR, one row per CDR3 protein. Counted here are around 150,000 distinct CDR3 sequences, 20% to 25% occurring once; the ten biggest clones make up approximately 2.7%. This clonotype has ten or more counts. Its target is unknown. Breast cancer patients provided tissue from their axillary draining lymph nodes. J is TRBJ2-1 and V is TRBV5-1, with TRBD2 matching 10 bases. The source material was axillary lymph node tissue. This TCR came from a female donor with breast cancer. Some clones in this sample may be carry-over from other donors' samples. CDR3 bases: TGCGCCAGCAGCTTGGGTAGCGGGAGGAACAATGAGCAGTTCTTC. Its translation: CASSLGSGRNNEQFF.